The present T cell receptor beta chain was sequenced within a study of shared clonotypes between healthy human individuals. Study-wide context: The study drew on a couple of women and a few men aged 18 to 49 as donors.

Measured with immunoSEQ multiplex PCR; TCRdb has only the in-frame clones, and not every one. The sample has roughly 1.4 million clones, 98% to 99% seen once. Every donor, a Caucasian adult, lived in Nashville, Tennessee. For this clone: Its matching antigen is unknown.

Regarding the study as a whole: What limited the represented genetic and exposure-history diversity was the small number of donors.

Trimming stripped 4 bases from V and 4 bases from J, with 7 bases between. Looked up from germline, CDR1 is SQVTM and CDR2 is ANQGSEA. The CDR3 loop spans 12 amino acids. The chain combines TRBV29-1 with TRBJ2-2; D ambiguous. The receptor was derived from a young man in good health. Material for sequencing was naive CD4+ T cells sorted from blood. Stated subset: CD45RA+ positively selected. The CDR3 region has the DNA TGCAGCGTTGGGGAACCCACCGGGGAGCTGTTTTTT. It codes for CSVGEPTGELFF.